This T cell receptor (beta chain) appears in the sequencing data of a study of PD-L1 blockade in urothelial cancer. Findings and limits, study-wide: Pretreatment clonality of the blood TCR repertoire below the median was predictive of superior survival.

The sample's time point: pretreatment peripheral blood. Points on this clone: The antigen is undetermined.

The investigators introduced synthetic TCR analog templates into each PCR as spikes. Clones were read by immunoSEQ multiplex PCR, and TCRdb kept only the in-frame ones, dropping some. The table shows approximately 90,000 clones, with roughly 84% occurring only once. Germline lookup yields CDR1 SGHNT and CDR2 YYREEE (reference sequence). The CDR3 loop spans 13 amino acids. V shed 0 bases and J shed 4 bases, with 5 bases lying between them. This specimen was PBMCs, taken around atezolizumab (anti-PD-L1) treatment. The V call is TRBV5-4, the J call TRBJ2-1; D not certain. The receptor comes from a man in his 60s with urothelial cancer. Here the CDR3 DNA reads TGTGCCAGCAGCTTGGTTTCTTACAATGAGCAGTTCTTC. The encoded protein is CASSLVSYNEQFF.